This T cell receptor (beta chain) was sequenced for a study of cytomegalovirus exposure and HLA in healthy donors. PCR involved 60 Vbeta and 13 Jbeta primers. Assay: immunoSEQ multiplex PCR; the TCRdb copy retains only in-frame clones and omits some. The table shows about 180,000 clones, with 65% to 80% occurring only once. Germline CDR1 reads SQVTM; CDR2 reads ANQGSEA. The V gene lost 4 bases and the J gene lost 2 bases, with 17 bases spanning the gap. The CDR3 has 15 residues. Sequencing input: PBMCs. This receptor was identified in a woman in her thirties or forties in good health and CMV-seronegative. The rearrangement uses TRBV29-1 and TRBJ2-5; possible D gene TRBD1, 5 bases. The CDR3: CSVGPLQGRQETQYF. In nucleotides, the CDR3 is TGCAGCGTTGGCCCGCTCCAGGGTAGGCAAGAGACCCAGTACTTC.